The T cell receptor (beta chain) under discussion was sequenced for a study of cytomegalovirus exposure and HLA in healthy donors. Between the trimmed V and J ends, which lost 5 bases and 5 bases, there was a span of 16 bases. CDR1 and CDR2 (germline): SGHNT, YYREEE (reference sequence). The CDR3 loop spans 15 amino acids. Comment on this clone: Its antigen remains unknown.

General study findings and limits: The TCR clusters that emerged in the first cohort tended, a later analysis found, to co-occur in the approximately 130 validation repertoires.

Donors were drawn from the roughly 110-subject validation cohort, separate from the 666-subject first cohort. Clones were read by immunoSEQ multiplex PCR, and TCRdb kept only the in-frame ones, dropping some. The sample includes approximately 150,000 clones, around four fifths seen only once; the top ten take about 2.1%. The sequenced material came from PBMCs. This receptor was taken from a man aged 25 to 45 in good health and CMV-seropositive. This rearrangement joins TRBV5-4 to TRBJ2-2; possible D gene TRBD2, 6 bases. The CDR3 loop is CASRIGHRGTGELFF. The CDR3 DNA reads as TGTGCCAGCAGGATCGGACACCGGGGGACCGGGGAGCTGTTTTTT.